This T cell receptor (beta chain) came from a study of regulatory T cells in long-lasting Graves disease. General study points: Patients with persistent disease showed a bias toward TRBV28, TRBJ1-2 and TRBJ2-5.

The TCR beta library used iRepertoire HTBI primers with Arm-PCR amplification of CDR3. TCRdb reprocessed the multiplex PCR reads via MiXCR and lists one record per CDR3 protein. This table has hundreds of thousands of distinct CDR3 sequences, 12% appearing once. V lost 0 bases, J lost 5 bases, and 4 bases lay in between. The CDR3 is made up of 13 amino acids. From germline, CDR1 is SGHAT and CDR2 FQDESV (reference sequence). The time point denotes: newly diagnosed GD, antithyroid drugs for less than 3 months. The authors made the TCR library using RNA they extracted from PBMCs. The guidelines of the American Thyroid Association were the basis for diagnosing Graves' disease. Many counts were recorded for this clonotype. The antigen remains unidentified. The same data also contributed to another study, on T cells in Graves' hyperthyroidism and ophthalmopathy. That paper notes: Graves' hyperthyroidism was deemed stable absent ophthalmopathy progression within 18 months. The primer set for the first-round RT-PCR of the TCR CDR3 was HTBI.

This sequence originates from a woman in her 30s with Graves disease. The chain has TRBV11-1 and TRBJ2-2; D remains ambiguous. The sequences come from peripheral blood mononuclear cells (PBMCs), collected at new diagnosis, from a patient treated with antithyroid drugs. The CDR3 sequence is CASSLATTGELFF. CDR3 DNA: TGTGCCAGCAGCTTAGCTACGACCGGGGAGCTGTTTTTT.